This TCR beta chain was documented in a study of T cell changes during pregnancy in multiple sclerosis. V was pared by 6 bases and J by 2 bases, with 13 bases between. The CDR3 is made up of 14 amino acids. Germline V lookup: CDR1 SGHAT, CDR2 FQNNGV. TCRdb keeps only in-frame clones here, not all; method: immunoSEQ multiplex PCR. The sample contains 75,000 to 100,000 clones, about 91% of which appear only once. V gene TRBV11-2 combines with J gene TRBJ2-5, with a possible D match to TRBD2 (7 bases). The receptor was isolated from a female donor in good health, enrolled as a control in a pregnancy study. This specimen consisted of peripheral blood, obtained after pregnancy. The CDR3 sequence is CASRLGGGQETQYF. As DNA, the CDR3 is TGTGCCAGCAGACTAGGGGGGGGTCAAGAGACCCAGTACTTC.